This entry lists 10 T cell receptor beta chains sequenced from one sample in a study of cytomegalovirus exposure and HLA in healthy donors. 60 Vbeta and 13 Jbeta primers were used in PCR. Sequenced by immunoSEQ multiplex PCR; TCRdb stores in-frame clones only, minus some. The sample records approximately 250,000 clones, roughly 85% being singletons. The sample comprised PBMCs. These receptors all stem from a girl aged 2 to 10 in good health and CMV-seronegative.

The chain is built from TRBV18 and TRBJ1-5; 7 bases map to TRBD1. There are 16 residues in the CDR3. The V gene's germline CDR1 is KGHSH and CDR2 LQKENI. J gave up 1 base and V 4 bases, and 7 bases lay outside the gene matches. CDR3 loop: CASSQGASGSNQPQHF. The CDR3, as DNA: TGTGCCAGCTCACAGGGGGCGAGTGGAAGCAATCAGCCCCAGCATTTT.

The rearrangement joins TRBV5-1 to TRBJ2-5; 8 bases align to TRBD1. This CDR3 comprises 15 residues. Trimming removed 0 bases from V and 4 bases from J; junction bases left unmatched: 5. Per the germline V gene, CDR1 is SGHRS and CDR2 is YFSETQ. The CDR3: CASSLAPGQVETQYF. CDR3 in DNA: TGCGCCAGCAGCTTGGCCCCGGGACAGGTAGAGACCCAGTACTTC. Looking up the rest from reference TRBV5-1 and TRBJ2-5 gives the full variable domain: KAGVTQTPRYLIKTRGQQVTLSCSPISGHRSVSWYQQTPGQGLQFLFEYFSETQRNKGNFPGRFSGRQFSNSRSEMNVSTLELGDSALYLCASSLAPGQVETQYFGPGTRLLVL.

The rearrangement joins TRBV6-1 to TRBJ2-3, with a weak D call TRBD2 (6 bases). The V end was cut by 1 base, the J end by 6 bases, with 20 bases between. The CDR3 runs 17 residues. CDR1 and CDR2 (germline): MNHNS, SASEGT. Here the CDR3 reads CASSEEEAGPAWDTQYF. The DNA of the CDR3 is TGTGCCAGCAGTGAAGAGGAGGCGGGGCCTGCGTGGGATACGCAGTATTTT.

This chain links TRBV2 with TRBJ1-5; the match to TRBD1 covers 9 bases. Germline V gives CDR1 SNHLY, CDR2 FYNNEI. V was pared by 4 bases and J by 2 bases, with 0 bases of the junction left unmatched. The CDR3 totals 14 residues. The chain's CDR3 is CASSGTGGNQPQHF. The CDR3 coding sequence is TGTGCCAGCAGTGGGACAGGGGGCAATCAGCCCCAGCATTTT.

The chain uses TRBV7-8 and TRBJ1-2; possible D gene TRBD1, 6 bases. Germline V gene sequence: CDR1 SGHVS, CDR2 FQNEAQ. V was pared by 5 bases and J by 8 bases, with 18 bases between. CDR3 length: 14 amino acids. In DNA form, the CDR3 reads TGTGCCAGCAGCCCACCACAACACAGGGTAGGCTACACCTTC. Translation gives CASSPPQHRVGYTF.

CDR3 sequence reads: CASSVGTSGRADTQYF. CDR3 DNA sequence: TGTGCCAGCAGCGTAGGGACTAGCGGGAGGGCAGATACGCAGTATTTT. The V and J genes are TRBV9 and TRBJ2-3; TRBD2 matches at 15 bases. This CDR3 has 16 residues. V lost 0 bases and J lost 4; bases outside the gene matches: 0. Germline CDR1 and CDR2: SGDLS and YYNGEE.

The V gene is TRBV27, the J gene TRBJ2-1; D is ambiguous. This CDR3 has 13 residues. Trimming left V 0 bases short and J 7 bases short, with 7 bases between. Germline loops: CDR1 MNHEY, CDR2 SMNVEV (reference sequence). CDR3 bases: TGTGCCAGCAGTTTATCCACAGCTAATGAGCAGTTCTTC. Protein: CASSLSTANEQFF.

A single count supports this clone. The chain has TRBV4-1 and TRBJ1-2; 11 positions agree with TRBD1. The CDR3 is made up of 13 amino acids. The germline V gene encodes CDR1 MGHRA and CDR2 YSYEKL. Trimming at V came to 4 bases and at J to 8 bases, leaving 3 bases not matched to a gene. The CDR3 protein is CASSLGTGGGYTF. CDR3 nucleotides: TGCGCCAGCAGCCTTGGGACAGGGGGGGGCTACACCTTC.

The V gene is TRBV15, the J gene TRBJ1-3; 8 bases are a match to TRBD1. The CDR3 consists of 15 residues. Trimming cost V 9 bases and J 0 bases; bases outside gene matches: 7. Germline CDR1 reads LNHNV; CDR2 reads YYDKDF (reference sequence). The CDR3 loop reads CATTRGTGSGNTIYF. CDR3 nucleotides: TGTGCCACGACCCGAGGGACAGGCTCTGGAAACACCATATATTTT.

The gene calls are TRBV11-2 and TRBJ2-2; D perhaps matches TRBD2 (6 bases). Germline V lookup: CDR1 SGHAT, CDR2 FQNNGV. V lost 5 bases and J 7 bases, leaving 17 bases between the germline ends. There are 15 residues in the CDR3. The CDR3 spells CASSDWQEGLGELFF. The CDR3 DNA sequence: TGTGCCAGCAGCGATTGGCAGGAGGGACTCGGGGAGCTGTTTTTT.